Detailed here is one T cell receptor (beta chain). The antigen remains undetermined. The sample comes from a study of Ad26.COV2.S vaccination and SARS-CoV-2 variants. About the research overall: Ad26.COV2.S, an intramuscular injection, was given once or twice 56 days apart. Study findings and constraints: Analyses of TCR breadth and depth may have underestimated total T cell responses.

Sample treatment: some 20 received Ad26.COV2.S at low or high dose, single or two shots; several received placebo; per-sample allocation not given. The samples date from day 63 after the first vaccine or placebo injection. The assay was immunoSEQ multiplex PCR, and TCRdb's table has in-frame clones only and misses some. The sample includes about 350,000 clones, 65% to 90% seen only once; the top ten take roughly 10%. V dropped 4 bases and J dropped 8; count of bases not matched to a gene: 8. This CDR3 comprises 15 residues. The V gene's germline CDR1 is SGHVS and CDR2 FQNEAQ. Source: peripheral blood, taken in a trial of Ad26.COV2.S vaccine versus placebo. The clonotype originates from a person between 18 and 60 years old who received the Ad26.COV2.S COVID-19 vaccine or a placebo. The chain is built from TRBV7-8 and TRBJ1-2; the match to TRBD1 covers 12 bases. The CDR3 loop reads CASSSRRDRGHGYTF. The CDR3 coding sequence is TGTGCCAGCAGCTCCCGACGGGACAGGGGGCACGGCTACACCTTC. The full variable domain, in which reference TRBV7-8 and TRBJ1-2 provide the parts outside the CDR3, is GAGVSQSPRYKVAKRGQDVALRCDPISGHVSLFWYQQALGQGPEFLTYFQNEAQLDKSGLPSDRFFAERPEGSVSTLKIQRTQQEDSAVYLCASSSRRDRGHGYTFGSGTRLTVV.